This is a list of T cell receptor beta chains from one sample in a study of shared T cell receptors in the human thymus. Only in-frame clones appear in the TCRdb table, and some are missing; sequencing was by immunoSEQ multiplex PCR. The sample gives roughly 700,000 clones, roughly 90% of which show up once; about 0.01% is in the top ten. The sample was also linked to a second study, of human thymus T cells.

Input material: thymocytes. All receptors derive from a boy younger than two with a congenital heart defect. CDR3s include the opening cysteine and the closing phenylalanine or tryptophan. The order of the fields is CDR3 length, D gene, J gene, clone size, V gene, CDR3 protein. D genes are given only for firm matches. Clone size is stated in some rows and not others, as once, few, many or a class when expanded.

>14|TRBD1|TRBJ2-7|NA|TRBV4-1
CASSQGDRGLVQYF
>19|TRBD1|TRBJ2-6|NA|TRBV15
CATSRVRDRPFSGANVLTF
>16|TRBD2|TRBJ2-1|few|TRBV5-4
CASSLPLAGGSNEQFF
>13|NA|TRBJ2-5|NA|TRBV5-1
CASSASGLETQYF
>15|TRBD2|TRBJ2-2|NA|TRBV6-5
CASSWGLAPPGELFF
>14|NA|TRBJ1-4|NA|TRBV5-5
CASSLRGPNEKLFF
>17|TRBD2|TRBJ2-5|NA|TRBV15
CATSRGAGLAVQETQYF
>14|NA|TRBJ2-7|NA|TRBV2
CASNYLNHHYEQYF
>15|NA|TRBJ2-7|NA|TRBV7-9
CASSLAPTSSYEQYF
>16|TRBD2|TRBJ2-3|few|TRBV19
CASSNPIAGRTDTQYF
>13|NA|TRBJ1-3|NA|TRBV15
CATSTRGRNTIYF